This TCR beta chain comes out of a study of CD8 T cells in ankylosing spondylitis. Points from the study as a whole: Certain motif variants had earlier been reported in reactive arthritis synovial fluid and blood.

This CDR3 is 13 amino acids long. Per germline, CDR1 SGHRS and CDR2 YFSETQ. V was clipped by 3 bases and J by 3 bases, with 9 bases between them. This clonotype was observed many times. Its specificity is unknown. Each TCR beta library was made by quantitative 5'-RACE that incorporated molecular barcodes. A single record per CDR3 protein comes from TCRdb applying MiXCR to the 5' RACE reads. The table has tens of thousands of distinct CDR3 sequences, about 5.4% seen once. The sample was blood, either unsorted or a sorted T cell fraction (not recorded which). This sequence originates from a male donor with ankylosing spondylitis or in good health (not recorded which). The rearrangement joins TRBV5-1 to TRBJ1-1, with D hard to call. CDR3 sequence: CASSWTEDTEAFF. For the CDR3, the DNA is TGCGCCAGCAGCTGGACGGAGGACACTGAAGCTTTCTTT.